These T cell receptor beta chains were read from a single sample in a study of Ad26.COV2.S vaccination and SARS-CoV-2 variants. The data were produced by immunoSEQ multiplex PCR, yet TCRdb's version contains in-frame clones alone and is incomplete. Here the sample spans about 350,000 clones, 75% to 90% being singletons. The starting material was peripheral blood, obtained in a trial of Ad26.COV2.S vaccine versus placebo. These receptors came from a person between 18 and 60 years old who received the Ad26.COV2.S COVID-19 vaccine or a placebo. CDR3s include the opening cysteine and the closing phenylalanine or tryptophan. The order of the fields is J gene, V gene, D gene, clone size, CDR3 protein, CDR3 DNA. A D gene is named only where the DNA matches it firmly. Clone sizes are given selectively: once, few, many, or a class where the clone is expanded.

TRBJ2-7,TRBV18,TRBD1,-,CASSQTQGSSYEQYF,TGTGCCAGCTCGCAAACACAGGGGAGCTCCTACGAGCAGTACTTC
TRBJ1-1,TRBV7-2,-,-,CASSSPDRYMNTEAFF,TGTGCCAGCAGCTCCCCGGACAGATACATGAACACTGAAGCTTTCTTT
TRBJ2-7,TRBV3-1/TRBV3-2,TRBD2,-,CASSPMTSGSSYEQYF,TGTGCCAGCAGCCCTATGACTAGCGGGAGTTCCTACGAGCAGTACTTC
TRBJ2-3,TRBV9,TRBD1,-,CASSPGQGMADTQYF,TGTGCCAGCAGCCCGGGACAGGGTATGGCAGATACGCAGTATTTT
TRBJ1-1,TRBV2,-,-,CASRDDSSGRRTEAFF,TGTGCCAGCAGAGACGACAGTTCCGGCCGACGCACTGAAGCTTTCTTT
TRBJ2-7,TRBV6-2/TRBV6-3,-,-,CASSYSLGQPNPSYEQYF,TGTGCCAGCAGTTACTCCCTCGGACAGCCAAATCCCTCCTACGAGCAGTACTTC
TRBJ1-4,TRBV28,TRBD1,-,CASTLHGTANEKLFF,TGTGCCAGCACCCTTCACGGGACAGCTAATGAAAAACTGTTTTTT
TRBJ2-2,TRBV24-1,-,-,CATSDSGLRTGELFF,TGTGCCACCAGTGATTCCGGGCTACGGACCGGGGAGCTGTTTTTT
TRBJ1-4,TRBV7-9,-,-,CASSLGDLAGEKLFF,TGTGCCAGCAGCTTAGGGGACCTCGCGGGTGAAAAACTGTTTTTT
TRBJ1-1,TRBV3-1/TRBV3-2,-,-,CASSQDRYRKFF,TGTGCCAGCAGCCAAGATCGTTACAGGAAGTTCTTT
TRBJ1-1,TRBV7-2,-,-,CASSLWSAAINTEAFF,TGTGCCAGCAGCTTATGGTCGGCCGCTATCAACACTGAAGCTTTCTTT
TRBJ1-1,TRBV2,-,-,CASRSGGIPLGAFF,TGTGCCAGCAGGTCGGGCGGGATCCCTTTAGGAGCTTTCTTT
TRBJ1-1,TRBV6-6,-,few,CASSYSSAADTEAFF,TGTGCCAGCAGTTACTCTTCGGCAGCGGACACTGAAGCTTTCTTT
TRBJ1-1,TRBV3-1/TRBV3-2,-,-,CASSQVQNTEAFF,TGTGCCAGCAGCCAAGTTCAGAACACTGAAGCTTTCTTT
TRBJ2-7,TRBV13,-,-,CASSLGGLAHDTYEQYF,TGTGCCAGCAGCTTAGGGGGGCTAGCACATGATACCTACGAGCAGTACTTC
TRBJ1-1,TRBV7-8,-,-,CASSLVRTEAFF,TGTGCCAGCAGCTTAGTACGGACTGAAGCTTTCTTT
TRBJ1-1,TRBV4-3,-,-,CASSQDFSVGTEAFF,TGCGCCAGCAGCCAAGATTTCAGTGTTGGCACTGAAGCTTTCTTT
TRBJ2-1,TRBV7-8,-,-,CASSLQGGPYNEQFF,TGTGCCAGCAGCTTGCAGGGGGGACCCTACAATGAGCAGTTCTTC
TRBJ1-2,TRBV28,-,-,CASRRTSNYGYTF,TGTGCCAGCAGGAGGACTTCGAACTATGGCTACACCTTC
TRBJ1-2,TRBV19,-,once,CASRGEESYGYTF,TGTGCCAGTAGGGGAGAGGAATCCTATGGCTACACCTTC
TRBJ1-1,TRBV11-2,-,-,CASSDRQNTEAFF,TGTGCCAGCAGCGATAGACAGAACACTGAAGCTTTCTTT
TRBJ2-1,TRBV2,TRBD2,-,CASTGLAESYNEQFF,TGTGCCAGCACGGGACTAGCGGAATCCTACAATGAGCAGTTCTTC
TRBJ1-2,TRBV2,-,-,CASSGRPLYGYTF,TGTGCCAGCAGTGGACGTCCACTCTATGGCTACACCTTC
TRBJ1-2,TRBV7-9,-,-,CASSSSGGWAPSNGYTF,TGTGCCAGCAGCTCCTCGGGTGGATGGGCCCCCTCCAATGGCTACACCTTC
TRBJ2-2,TRBV12-3/TRBV12-4,-,once,CASLSTNTGELFF,TGTGCCAGCCTTAGTACGAACACCGGGGAGCTGTTTTTT
TRBJ1-5,TRBV28,-,-,CASRGVGNQPQHF,TGTGCCAGCAGGGGAGTGGGGAATCAGCCCCAGCATTTT
TRBJ1-2,TRBV29-1,-,few,CSVEDLSRAGYGYTF,TGCAGCGTTGAAGATCTTAGCAGGGCCGGCTATGGCTACACCTTC
TRBJ2-3,TRBV9,TRBD2,few,CASSGAGGRGDTQYF,TGTGCCAGCAGCGGAGCGGGGGGGCGTGGAGATACGCAGTATTTT
TRBJ1-6,TRBV27,-,-,CASSLSGFSPLHF,TGTGCCAGCAGTTTATCCGGGTTTTCACCCCTCCACTTT
TRBJ2-7,TRBV11-2,TRBD2,-,CASSPRLAGGLRYEQYF,TGTGCCAGCAGCCCCAGACTAGCGGGAGGGCTCCGTTACGAGCAGTACTTC
TRBJ2-7,TRBV19,-,few,CASSIDHKGYYEQYF,TGTGCCAGTAGTATAGACCATAAGGGGTATTACGAGCAGTACTTC
TRBJ2-5,TRBV12-3/TRBV12-4,-,-,CASSPRGGETQYF,TGTGCCAGCAGCCCTAGGGGCGGAGAGACCCAGTACTTC
TRBJ2-3,TRBV3-1/TRBV3-2,-,-,CASSQGRADTQYF,TGTGCCAGCAGCCAAGGGAGGGCAGATACGCAGTATTTT
TRBJ1-4,TRBV15,-,-,CATSRVRATNEKLFF,TGTGCCACCAGCAGAGTTAGAGCAACTAATGAAAAACTGTTTTTT
TRBJ2-3,TRBV7-2,-,-,CASSLEGGGVDTQYF,TGTGCCAGCAGCTTAGAGGGGGGAGGGGTAGATACGCAGTATTTT
TRBJ2-3,TRBV10-3,TRBD2,-,CATTRDYTDTQYF,TGTGCCACCACTCGGGACTACACAGATACGCAGTATTTT
TRBJ2-7,TRBV5-4,-,-,CASSFGGGNEQYF,TGTGCCAGCAGCTTTGGAGGGGGAAACGAGCAGTACTTC
TRBJ1-2,TRBV27,-,-,CASSPLGGYANYGYTF,TGTGCCAGCAGCCCCTTAGGGGGGTACGCTAACTATGGCTACACCTTC
TRBJ2-7,TRBV19,-,-,CASMGSGTSYEQYF,TGTGCCAGTATGGGTAGCGGCACCTCCTACGAGCAGTACTTC
TRBJ2-1,TRBV2,-,few,CASSASAVEQFF,TGTGCCAGCAGTGCTTCGGCCGTTGAGCAGTTCTTC